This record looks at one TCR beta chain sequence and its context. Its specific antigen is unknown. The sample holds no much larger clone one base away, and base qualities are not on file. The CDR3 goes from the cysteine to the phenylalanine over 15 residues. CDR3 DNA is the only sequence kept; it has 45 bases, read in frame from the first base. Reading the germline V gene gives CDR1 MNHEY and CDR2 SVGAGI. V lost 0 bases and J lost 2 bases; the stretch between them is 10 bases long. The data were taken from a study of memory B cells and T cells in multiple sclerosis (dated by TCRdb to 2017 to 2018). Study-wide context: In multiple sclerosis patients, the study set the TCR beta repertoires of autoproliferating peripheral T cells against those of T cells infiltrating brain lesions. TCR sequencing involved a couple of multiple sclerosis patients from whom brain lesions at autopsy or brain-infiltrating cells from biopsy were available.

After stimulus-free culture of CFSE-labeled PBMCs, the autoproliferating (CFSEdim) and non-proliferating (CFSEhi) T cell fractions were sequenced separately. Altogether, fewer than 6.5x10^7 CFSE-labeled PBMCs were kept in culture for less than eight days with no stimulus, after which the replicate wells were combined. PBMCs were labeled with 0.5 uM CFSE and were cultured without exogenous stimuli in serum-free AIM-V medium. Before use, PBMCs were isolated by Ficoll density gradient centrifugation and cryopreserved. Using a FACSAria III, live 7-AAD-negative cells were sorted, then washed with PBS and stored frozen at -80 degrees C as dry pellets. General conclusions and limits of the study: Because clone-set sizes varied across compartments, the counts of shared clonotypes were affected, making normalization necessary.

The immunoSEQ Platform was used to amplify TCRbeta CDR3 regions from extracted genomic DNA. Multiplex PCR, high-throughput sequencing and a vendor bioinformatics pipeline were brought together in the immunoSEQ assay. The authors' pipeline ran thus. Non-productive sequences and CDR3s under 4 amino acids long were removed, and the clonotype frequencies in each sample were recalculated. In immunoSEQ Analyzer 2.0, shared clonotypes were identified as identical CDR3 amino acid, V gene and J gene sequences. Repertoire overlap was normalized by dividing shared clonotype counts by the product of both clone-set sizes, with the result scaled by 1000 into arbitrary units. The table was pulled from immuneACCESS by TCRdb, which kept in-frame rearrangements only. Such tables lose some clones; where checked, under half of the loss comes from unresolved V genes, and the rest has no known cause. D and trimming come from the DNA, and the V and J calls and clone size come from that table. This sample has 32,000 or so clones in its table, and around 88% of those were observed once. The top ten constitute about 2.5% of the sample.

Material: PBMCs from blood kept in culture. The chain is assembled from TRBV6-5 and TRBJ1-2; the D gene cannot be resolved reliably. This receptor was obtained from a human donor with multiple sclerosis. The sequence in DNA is TGTGCCAGCAGTTACTCAGGAGGGAAGAACTATGGCTACACCTTC. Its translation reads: CASSYSGGKNYGYTF.